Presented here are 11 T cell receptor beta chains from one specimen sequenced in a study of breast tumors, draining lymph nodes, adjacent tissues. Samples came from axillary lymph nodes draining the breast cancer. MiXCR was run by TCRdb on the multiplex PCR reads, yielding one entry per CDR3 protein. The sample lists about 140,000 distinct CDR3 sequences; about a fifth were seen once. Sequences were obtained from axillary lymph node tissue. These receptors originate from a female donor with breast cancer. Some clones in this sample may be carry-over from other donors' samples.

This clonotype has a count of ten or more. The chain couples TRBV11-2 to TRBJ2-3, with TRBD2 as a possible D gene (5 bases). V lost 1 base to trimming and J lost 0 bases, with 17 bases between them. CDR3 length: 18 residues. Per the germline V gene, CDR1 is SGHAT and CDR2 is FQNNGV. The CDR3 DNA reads TGTGCCAGCAGCTTAGGGCTTTTACGGGGAACTAGCACAGATACGCAGTATTTT. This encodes CASSLGLLRGTSTDTQYF.

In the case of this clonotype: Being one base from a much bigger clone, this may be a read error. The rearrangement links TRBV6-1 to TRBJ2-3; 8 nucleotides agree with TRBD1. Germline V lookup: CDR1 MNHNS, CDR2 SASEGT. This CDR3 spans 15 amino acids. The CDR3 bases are TGTGCCAGCGGTGAAGTGTGGACAGGGTCAGATACGCAGTATTTT. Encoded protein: CASGEVWTGSDTQYF.

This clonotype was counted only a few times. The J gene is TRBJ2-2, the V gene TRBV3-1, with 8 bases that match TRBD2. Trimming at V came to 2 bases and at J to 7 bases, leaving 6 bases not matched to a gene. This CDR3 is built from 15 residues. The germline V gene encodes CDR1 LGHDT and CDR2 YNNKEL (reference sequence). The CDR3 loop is CASSQRTSILGELFF. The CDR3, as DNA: TGTGCCAGCAGCCAAAGGACTAGCATACTCGGGGAGCTGTTTTTT.

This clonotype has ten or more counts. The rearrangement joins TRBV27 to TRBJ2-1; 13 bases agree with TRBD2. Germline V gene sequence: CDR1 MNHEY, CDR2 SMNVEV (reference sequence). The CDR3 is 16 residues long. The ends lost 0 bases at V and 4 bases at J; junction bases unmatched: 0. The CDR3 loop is CASSLSTSGRYNEQFF. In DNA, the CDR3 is TGTGCCAGCAGTTTATCGACTAGCGGGAGGTACAATGAGCAGTTCTTC.

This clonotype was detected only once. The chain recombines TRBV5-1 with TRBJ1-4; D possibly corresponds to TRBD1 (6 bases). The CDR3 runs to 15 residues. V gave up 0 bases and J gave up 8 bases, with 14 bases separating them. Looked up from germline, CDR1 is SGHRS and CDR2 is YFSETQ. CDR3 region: CASSLVGGAREKLFF. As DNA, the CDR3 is TGCGCCAGCAGCTTGGTGGGGGGGGCTCGGGAAAAACTGTTTTTT.

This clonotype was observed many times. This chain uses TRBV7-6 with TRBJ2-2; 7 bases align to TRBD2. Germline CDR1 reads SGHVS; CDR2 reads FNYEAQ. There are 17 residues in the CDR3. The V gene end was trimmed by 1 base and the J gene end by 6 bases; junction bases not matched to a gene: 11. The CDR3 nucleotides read TGTGCCAGCAGCTTAGTCGATGCTAGCGGATCTTCCGGGGAGCTGTTTTTT. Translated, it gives CASSLVDASGSSGELFF.

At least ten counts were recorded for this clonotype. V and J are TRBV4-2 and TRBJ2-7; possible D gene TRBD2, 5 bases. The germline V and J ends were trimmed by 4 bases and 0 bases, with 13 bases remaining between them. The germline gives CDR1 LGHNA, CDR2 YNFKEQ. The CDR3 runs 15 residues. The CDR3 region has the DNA TGTGCCAGCAGCCTCGGGGAGCGGAGCTCCTACGAGCAGTACTTC. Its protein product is CASSLGERSSYEQYF.

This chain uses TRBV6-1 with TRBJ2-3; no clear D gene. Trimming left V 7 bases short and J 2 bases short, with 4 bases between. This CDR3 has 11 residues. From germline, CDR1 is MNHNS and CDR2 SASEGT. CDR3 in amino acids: CASTTTDTQYF. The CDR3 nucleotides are TGTGCCAGCACCACCACAGATACGCAGTATTTT.

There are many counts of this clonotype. CDR3 amino acids: CASRSSGSSYEQYF. The DNA for the CDR3 is TGTGCCAGCAGGTCTAGCGGGAGCTCCTACGAGCAGTACTTC. The genes are TRBV3-1 and TRBJ2-7, with TRBD2 matching over 10 bases. Per the germline V gene, CDR1 is LGHDT and CDR2 is YNNKEL (reference sequence). CDR3 length: 14 amino acids. The J segment lost 0 bases and the V segment lost 6 bases, leaving 2 bases of the junction unmatched.

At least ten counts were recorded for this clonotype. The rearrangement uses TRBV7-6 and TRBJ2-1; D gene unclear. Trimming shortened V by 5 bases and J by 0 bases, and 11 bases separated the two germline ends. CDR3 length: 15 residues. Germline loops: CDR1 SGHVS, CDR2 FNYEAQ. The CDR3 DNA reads TGTGCCAGCAGCCAAGGTCGAAGCTCCTACAATGAGCAGTTCTTC. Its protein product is CASSQGRSSYNEQFF.

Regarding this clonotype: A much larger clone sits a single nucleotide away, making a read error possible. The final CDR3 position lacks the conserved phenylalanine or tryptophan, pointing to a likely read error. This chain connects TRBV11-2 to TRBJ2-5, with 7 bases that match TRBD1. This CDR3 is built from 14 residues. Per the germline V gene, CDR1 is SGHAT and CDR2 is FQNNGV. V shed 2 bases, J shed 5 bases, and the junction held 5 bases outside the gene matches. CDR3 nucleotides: TGTGCCAGCAGCTTACCTGGACAGGTGGAGACCCAGTACTTA. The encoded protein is CASSLPGQVETQYL.